The 12 T cell receptor beta chains in this list originate from one sample, sequenced in a study of early T cells in non-severe SARS-CoV-2 infection. TCRdb reprocessed the 5' RACE reads via MiXCR and lists one record per CDR3 protein. The table has tens of thousands of distinct CDR3 sequences, approximately 13% seen once. Sequenced: whole blood. The receptors were sampled from an adult who was a healthcare worker with PCR-confirmed SARS-CoV-2 infection or an uninfected control (not recorded which).

At least ten counts were recorded for this clonotype. V gene TRBV12-3 or TRBV12-4 combines with J gene TRBJ1-1; D not resolved. The CDR3 has 12 amino acids. The germline V and J ends were trimmed by 1 base and 5 bases, with 5 bases remaining between them. Here the CDR3 reads CASSLEGTEAFF. CDR3 nucleotides: TGTGCCAGCAGTTTAGAAGGGACTGAAGCTTTCTTT.

This clonotype was seen repeatedly, ten times or more. This chain connects TRBV27 to TRBJ2-7; TRBD1 or TRBD2 may be the D gene (5 bases each). There are 14 residues in the CDR3. Germline-derived CDR1 and CDR2 are MNHEY and SMNVEV (reference sequence). Trimming removed 8 bases from V and 4 bases from J, with 18 bases in between. CDR3 coding DNA: TGTGCCAGCCAAGCCCAGGGAGAGGTTTACGAGCAGTACTTC. Protein sequence: CASQAQGEVYEQYF.

This clonotype was seen at least ten times. J is TRBJ2-1 and V is TRBV4-1; D gene ambiguous. The CDR3 has 15 amino acids. Germline CDR1 is MGHRA and CDR2 is YSYEKL. The V and J ends lost 0 bases and 2 bases respectively, with 8 bases between them. CDR3 amino acids: CASSQDVAPYNEQFF. CDR3 DNA: TGCGCCAGCAGCCAAGACGTTGCGCCCTACAATGAGCAGTTCTTC.

This clonotype appeared many times. In this CDR3 the conserved last residue, phenylalanine or tryptophan, is missing, so a read error is likely. V is TRBV6-5 and J is TRBJ2-2, with D hard to call. CDR3 length equals 14 residues. Germline CDR1 is MNHEY and CDR2 is SVGAGI. Trimming left V 2 bases short and J 9 bases short, with 13 bases between. The DNA of the CDR3 is TGTGCCAGCAGTTACGCCCGGACGGGCCGGGAGCTGTTTTCT. Encoded protein: CASSYARTGRELFS.

This clonotype appeared many times. The rearrangement joins TRBV28 to TRBJ2-5, with 11 bases matching TRBD1. CDR1 and CDR2 from the germline V gene are MDHEN and SYDVKM. This CDR3 spans 16 amino acids. Trimming at V came to 4 bases and at J to 5 bases, leaving 9 bases not matched to a gene. The CDR3 spells CASSSPGQGERETQYF. CDR3 in DNA: TGTGCCAGCAGTTCCCCGGGACAGGGGGAAAGGGAGACCCAGTACTTC.

This clonotype came up many times. The chain couples TRBV19 to TRBJ2-7; the match to TRBD2 covers 8 bases. Germline CDR1 and CDR2: LNHDA and SQIVND (reference sequence). The CDR3 covers 14 residues. J lost 0 bases, V lost 6 bases, and 4 bases had no gene match. The CDR3 region has the DNA TGTGCCAGTAGAAGCGGGGGACTCTCCTACGAGCAGTACTTC. Protein sequence: CASRSGGLSYEQYF.

This clonotype was observed at least ten times. The V gene is TRBV7-2, the J gene TRBJ2-3; 10 nucleotides align to TRBD2. Germline loops: CDR1 SGHTA, CDR2 FQGNSA. J was trimmed by 2 bases and V by 5 bases; bases with no gene match: 7. This CDR3 contains 16 residues. CDR3 in DNA: TGTGCCAGCAGCCCAAGGACTAGCGGAAACACAGATACGCAGTATTTT. Translating it yields CASSPRTSGNTDTQYF.

This clonotype was detected ten times or more. The chain joins TRBV27 to TRBJ2-7; weak D call: TRBD2 (6 bases). This CDR3 has 15 amino acids. CDR1 is MNHEY, CDR2 SMNVEV, per germline (reference sequence). Trimming took off 3 bases at V and 2 bases at J, with 14 bases between the two ends. CDR3 protein: CASSFGGGLTYEQYF. The DNA of the CDR3 is TGTGCCAGCAGTTTTGGGGGAGGCCTAACCTACGAGCAGTACTTC.

The CDR3 DNA reads as TGTGCCAGCAGCCGCGATTGGAACGACGAGCAGTACTTC. As protein: CASSRDWNDEQYF. The V and J genes are TRBV6-5 and TRBJ2-7; D not certain. CDR1 MNHEY and CDR2 SVGAGI come from the germline V gene. The CDR3 length is 13 residues. Trimming removed 6 bases from V and 5 bases from J, with 14 bases in between.

The chain has TRBV10-1 and TRBJ2-3; D call uncertain. The V end lost 6 bases, the J end lost 2 bases, and 9 bases lay between the germline ends. Germline values: CDR1 WNHNN, CDR2 SYGVQD (reference sequence). The CDR3 contains 13 residues. CDR3 bases: TGCGCCAGCAGCGTCGCGTACACAGATACGCAGTATTTT. This encodes CASSVAYTDTQYF.

This clonotype was detected many times. V gene TRBV28 combines with J gene TRBJ1-2; D gene ambiguous. The CDR3 runs to 14 residues. Looked up from germline, CDR1 is MDHEN and CDR2 is SYDVKM. Trimming cost V 6 bases and J 0 bases, with 11 bases left between them. The CDR3 here is CASSLAGPNYGYTF. The DNA of the CDR3 is TGTGCCAGCAGCCTCGCGGGCCCTAACTATGGCTACACCTTC.

This clonotype has ten or more counts. J is TRBJ2-4 and V is TRBV12-3 or TRBV12-4, with D perhaps matching TRBD1 (5 bases). This CDR3 is 15 amino acids long. V shed 0 bases and J shed 6 bases, with 12 bases lying between them. This CDR3 reads CASSLAAGKGNIQYF. The CDR3 DNA reads TGTGCCAGCAGTTTAGCCGCAGGGAAGGGAAACATTCAGTACTTC.